The clone carrying this T cell receptor (beta chain) has a handful of counts. Its specificity is not known. The data belong to a study of identical twins. Template switching added a universal primer site; cDNA carried unique molecular identifiers. A single record per CDR3 protein comes from TCRdb applying MiXCR to the 5' RACE reads. The table includes about 720,000 distinct CDR3 sequences, 8.5% to 9.5% detected once. The study, taken as a whole, reports: For out-of-frame beta sequences, excess twin sharing was weaker. Zero-insertion analyses might be partly confounded by invariant T cells like MAIT and iNKT.

CDR1 is DFQATT and CDR2 is SNEGSKA in the germline V gene (reference sequence). V dropped 5 bases and J dropped 6 bases, with 11 bases sitting between them. CDR3 length: 13 residues. The data also belong to a second study, concerning yellow fever vaccine responses in identical twins.

This TCR derives from a young woman in good health. This chain connects TRBV20-1 to TRBJ1-6; the D gene is possibly TRBD1 (5 bases). Input material: PBMCs. CDR3 sequence reads: CSAPGSPNSPLHF. The CDR3 bases are TGCAGTGCTCCAGGGTCCCCTAATTCACCCCTCCACTTT.